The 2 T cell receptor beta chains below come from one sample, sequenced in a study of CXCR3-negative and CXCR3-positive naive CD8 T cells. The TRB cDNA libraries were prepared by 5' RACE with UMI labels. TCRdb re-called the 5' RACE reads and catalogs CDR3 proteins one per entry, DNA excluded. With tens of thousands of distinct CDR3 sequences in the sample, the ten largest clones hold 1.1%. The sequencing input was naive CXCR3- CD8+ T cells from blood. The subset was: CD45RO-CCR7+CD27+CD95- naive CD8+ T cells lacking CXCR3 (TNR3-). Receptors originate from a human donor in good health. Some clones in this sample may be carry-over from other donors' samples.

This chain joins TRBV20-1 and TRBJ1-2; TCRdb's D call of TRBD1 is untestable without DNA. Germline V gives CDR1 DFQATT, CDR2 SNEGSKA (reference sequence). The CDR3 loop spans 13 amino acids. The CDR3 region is CSAVRQGGYGYTF.

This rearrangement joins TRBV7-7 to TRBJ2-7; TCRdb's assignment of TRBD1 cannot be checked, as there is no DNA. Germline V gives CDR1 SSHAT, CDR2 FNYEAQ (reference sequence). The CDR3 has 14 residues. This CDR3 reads CASSLGTGDGEQYF.